This entry lists 25 T cell receptor beta chains sequenced from one sample in a study of cytomegalovirus exposure and HLA in healthy donors. PCR employed 60 Vbeta and 13 Jbeta primers. Sequencing used immunoSEQ multiplex PCR; TCRdb keeps in-frame clones, though not all of them. This sample has roughly 140,000 clones, with around 76% found just once. The sequencing sample was made of PBMCs. The receptors stem from a man between 18 and 29 years old in good health and CMV-seronegative.

The J gene is TRBJ2-7, the V gene TRBV19; 7 bases are a match to TRBD2. This CDR3 region has 15 residues. With V trimmed by 6 bases and J by 6 bases, 14 bases remained unmatched. CDR1 is LNHDA and CDR2 is SQIVND in the germline V gene (reference sequence). The CDR3 protein is CASSTKRGRQGEQYF. The CDR3 coding sequence is TGTGCCAGTAGCACTAAGCGGGGACGGCAGGGCGAGCAGTACTTC.

The chain links TRBV19 to TRBJ2-1, with 7 bases fitting TRBD2. CDR3 length: 16 residues. Germline assignment: CDR1 LNHDA and CDR2 SQIVND (reference sequence). Trimming took 6 bases from V and 0 from J; bases not matched to a gene: 8. The CDR3 here is CASSRSAGFSYNEQFF. CDR3 nucleotides: TGTGCCAGTAGCCGTTCAGCGGGGTTCTCCTACAATGAGCAGTTCTTC.

V usage is TRBV13 and J usage is TRBJ2-3; 13 bases match TRBD2. This CDR3 is built from 15 residues. V gave up 4 bases and J gave up 6 bases; unmatched junction bases: 4. Germline loops: CDR1 PRHDT, CDR2 FYEKMQ (reference sequence). The CDR3 loop is CASSSGLAGLDTQYF. CDR3 nucleotides: TGTGCCAGCAGCTCGGGACTAGCGGGATTGGATACGCAGTATTTT.

This chain joins TRBV2 and TRBJ1-4; 9 bases map to TRBD1. The CDR3 spans 14 residues. The V gene's germline CDR1 is SNHLY and CDR2 FYNNEI. V dropped 5 bases and J dropped 5; count of bases not matched to a gene: 3. The CDR3 DNA reads TGTGCCAGCAGTTCCGACAGGGGGAATGAAAAACTGTTTTTT. Encoded protein: CASSSDRGNEKLFF.

This clone has only one observation. The chain uses TRBV18 and TRBJ2-7, with no clear D. Trimming removed 2 bases at V and 7 bases at J, with 12 bases between. The CDR3 extends over 13 amino acids. The germline V gene encodes CDR1 KGHSH and CDR2 LQKENI. The CDR3 reads CASSPRADSEQYF. The CDR3 nucleotides read TGTGCCAGCTCACCAAGAGCAGACTCAGAGCAGTACTTC.

This chain connects TRBV5-1 to TRBJ2-5; D is perhaps TRBD1 (5 bases). Matching the DNA end better, TRBJ2-7 makes the J call doubtful. This CDR3 is built from 14 residues. CDR1 is SGHRS and CDR2 is YFSETQ in the germline V gene. The CDR3 loop reads CASSLTGTTYEQYF. The CDR3, as DNA: TGCGCCAGCAGCTTGACAGGAACTACCTACGAGCAGTACTTC.

The chain is built from TRBV5-4 and TRBJ2-2, with 10 bases that match TRBD2. The CDR3 spans 15 residues. V gave up 4 bases and J gave up 7 bases; unmatched junction bases: 7. Germline CDR1 reads SGHNT; CDR2 reads YYREEE (reference sequence). The CDR3 loop reads CASSLTSGYGGELFF. Here the CDR3 DNA reads TGTGCCAGCAGCCTGACTAGCGGGTACGGCGGGGAGCTGTTTTTT. Together with reference TRBV5-4 and TRBJ2-2, the CDR3 gives the full variable domain: ETGVTQSPTHLIKTRGQQVTLRCSSQSGHNTVSWYQQALGQGPQFIFQYYREEENGRGNFPPRFSGLQFPNYSSELNVNALELDDSALYLCASSLTSGYGGELFFGEGSRLTVL.

The CDR3 loop is CASSSHRQGLYF. The CDR3 bases are TGTGCCAGCAGCTCCCACCGGCAGGGCTTATACTTC. The chain has TRBV7-6 and TRBJ2-5, with D possibly being TRBD1 (5 bases). The CDR3 has 12 residues. Trimming pared 4 bases from V and 14 bases from J, leaving 17 bases between. The germline V gene encodes CDR1 SGHVS and CDR2 FNYEAQ. Full variable domain (missing parts from reference TRBV7-6 and TRBJ2-5): GAGVSQSPRYKVTKRGQDVALRCDPISGHVSLYWYRQALGQGPEFLTYFNYEAQQDKSGLPNDRFSAERPEGSISTLTIQRTEQRDSAMYRCASSSHRQGLYFGPGTRLLVL.

This sequence joins TRBV5-1 and TRBJ2-5; D call uncertain. The V end was cut by 2 bases, the J end by 2 bases, with 4 bases between. Germline CDR1 and CDR2: SGHRS and YFSETQ. The CDR3 consists of 12 residues. The CDR3 sequence is CASSFPQETQYF. CDR3 DNA: TGCGCCAGCAGCTTCCCGCAAGAGACCCAGTACTTC.

This clone occurred once. The chain employs TRBV12-5 and TRBJ2-7; D is possibly TRBD1 (5 bases). This CDR3 region has 14 residues. Germline lookup yields CDR1 LGHNT and CDR2 FRNRAP. V lost 5 bases and J lost 3, with 14 bases in between. The CDR3 sequence: CASGIGHGYYEQYF. The CDR3 nucleotides read TGTGCTAGTGGTATAGGACATGGGTACTACGAGCAGTACTTC.

This clone has a handful of counts. The V and J genes are TRBV7-9 and TRBJ1-1; no clear D gene. CDR3 length equals 12 residues. Germline CDR1 is SEHNR and CDR2 is FQNEAQ (reference sequence). Trimming removed 0 bases from V and 6 bases from J, with 5 bases in between. The CDR3 DNA follows: TGTGCCAGCAGCTTAGCTCTCCCTGAAGCTTTCTTT. This codes for CASSLALPEAFF.

The V and J genes are TRBV4-1 and TRBJ1-4, with 9 bases fitting TRBD1. CDR3 length: 17 residues. CDR1 and CDR2 (germline): MGHRA, YSYEKL. The V and J ends lost 3 bases and 0 bases, in that order; junction bases with no gene match: 5. CDR3 region: CASSQGQGDATNEKLFF. CDR3 sequence (DNA): TGCGCCAGCAGCCAGGGACAGGGAGATGCAACTAATGAAAAACTGTTTTTT.

This chain links TRBV13 with TRBJ1-2, with a weak D call TRBD1 (6 bases). Germline CDR1 PRHDT, CDR2 FYEKMQ (reference sequence). There are 17 residues in the CDR3. Trimming shortened V by 5 bases and J by 0 bases, and 19 bases separated the two germline ends. The CDR3, as DNA: TGTGCCAGCAGCGTCCTCAACAGGGAAGCTACTAACTATGGCTACACCTTC. Its protein is CASSVLNREATNYGYTF.

The rearrangement joins TRBV5-8 to TRBJ2-5, with 7 nucleotides matching TRBD2. The V segment lost 1 base and the J segment 2 bases; nucleotides outside the gene matches: 8. Germline loops: CDR1 SGHTS, CDR2 YDEGEE. The CDR3 extends over 16 amino acids. The CDR3 region is CASSLLTGGLQETQYF. The CDR3 region has the DNA TGTGCCAGCAGCTTGCTTACCGGGGGGTTACAAGAGACCCAGTACTTC.

In this sample, this clone turned up once. The chain employs TRBV27 and TRBJ2-7, with a tentative D call TRBD2 (5 bases). In germline, CDR1 is MNHEY, CDR2 SMNVEV (reference sequence). V dropped 2 bases and J dropped 2 bases, with 13 bases sitting between them. This CDR3 has 15 residues. CDR3 sequence reads: CASSLTGTSAYEQYF. In DNA, the CDR3 is TGTGCCAGCAGTTTAACGGGAACAAGCGCCTACGAGCAGTACTTC.

The chain joins TRBV27 to TRBJ1-6; 11 bases match TRBD1. The CDR3 runs 17 residues. V trimming: 0 bases; J trimming: 8 bases; junction bases outside the gene matches: 6. Germline V lookup: CDR1 MNHEY, CDR2 SMNVEV (reference sequence). The CDR3 is CASSLSWTGGADSPLHF. Written as DNA, the CDR3 is TGTGCCAGCAGTTTATCGTGGACAGGGGGCGCGGATTCACCCCTCCACTTT.

The V gene is TRBV30, the J gene TRBJ1-3; D is undetermined. This CDR3 is built from 16 residues. From germline, CDR1 is GTSNPN and CDR2 SVGIG (reference sequence). The V end lost 0 bases, the J end lost 0 bases, and 12 bases lay between the germline ends. The CDR3 sequence is CAWSVQIGSSGNTIYF. DNA of the CDR3: TGTGCCTGGAGTGTACAAATAGGGAGCTCTGGAAACACCATATATTTT.

In this sample, this clone turned up a few times. The chain has TRBV6-5 and TRBJ2-7; 9 positions agree with TRBD1. Germline V CDR1 and CDR2: MNHEY, SVGAGI. Trimming took 6 bases from V and 6 from J; bases not matched to a gene: 9. The CDR3 is 14 residues long. Written as DNA, the CDR3 is TGTGCCAGCAGGTCCGGGACAGGGCCGTGCGAGCAGTACTTC. This codes for CASRSGTGPCEQYF.

This clone was observed a handful of times. V usage is TRBV27 and J usage is TRBJ2-3, with 8 bases aligning to TRBD2. The CDR3 loop spans 20 amino acids. Germline V lookup: CDR1 MNHEY, CDR2 SMNVEV (reference sequence). Trimming at V came to 6 bases and at J to 2 bases, leaving 22 bases not matched to a gene. CDR3 coding DNA: TGTGCCAGCAGCCGCACGACCCCCTCCCTGACTAGCGCCAACACAGATACGCAGTATTTT. Translating gives CASSRTTPSLTSANTDTQYF.

This chain joins TRBV10-1 and TRBJ2-5; 9 bases align to TRBD2. TRBJ2-7 matches the DNA end more closely, so the J call is doubtful. Germline V gene lookup returns CDR1 WNHNN and CDR2 SYGVQD (reference sequence). There are 16 residues in the CDR3. CDR3 region: CASSEGVAGVGSEQYF. For the CDR3, the DNA is TGCGCCAGCAGTGAAGGGGTAGCGGGAGTAGGCAGCGAGCAGTACTTC.

This clone was seen only a few times. The gene calls are TRBV7-9 and TRBJ1-5; TRBD1 aligns across 7 bases. There are 14 residues in the CDR3. The germline CDR1 and CDR2 sequences are SEHNR and FQNEAQ (reference sequence). V lost 6 bases, J lost 1 base, and 3 bases stayed unmatched. The DNA of the CDR3 is TGTGCCAGCAGGACAGGGCGAAGCAATCAGCCCCAGCATTTT. It yields the protein CASRTGRSNQPQHF.

This clone was found once. The chain uses TRBV7-3 and TRBJ2-2; a weak D match, TRBD2 (5 bases). The CDR3 loop spans 15 amino acids. The germline gives CDR1 SGHTA, CDR2 FQGTGA. V dropped 5 bases and J dropped 6 bases, with 16 bases sitting between them. Here the CDR3 DNA reads TGTGCCAGCAGCAAAAATCCTAGCTCCGCCGGGGAGCTGTTTTTT. As protein: CASSKNPSSAGELFF.

This clone has more than one count but fewer than ten. The chain employs TRBV2 and TRBJ1-1; D not resolved. The CDR3 has 10 amino acids. With 6 bases removed from V and 7 bases from J, the gap between germline ends came to 6 bases. Germline values: CDR1 SNHLY, CDR2 FYNNEI. CDR3 DNA: TGTGCCAGCAGGAGTATTGAAGCTTTCTTT. This encodes CASRSIEAFF.

The chain uses TRBV16 and TRBJ1-2; D not resolved. The germline CDR1 and CDR2 sequences are KGHSY and FQNENV. V was clipped by 5 bases and J by 0 bases, with 10 bases between them. The CDR3 is 14 amino acids. The CDR3 is CASSGITTNYGYTF. DNA for the CDR3: TGTGCCAGCAGCGGCATCACTACTAACTATGGCTACACCTTC.

CDR3 nucleotide sequence: TGTGCCAGCTCATCTCAGGCCGATCAGCCCCAGCATTTT. Protein: CASSSQADQPQHF. The V gene is TRBV18, the J gene TRBJ1-5; D not resolved. Germline CDR1 KGHSH, CDR2 LQKENI. This CDR3 has 13 residues. V was clipped by 5 bases and J by 5 bases, with 10 bases between them.